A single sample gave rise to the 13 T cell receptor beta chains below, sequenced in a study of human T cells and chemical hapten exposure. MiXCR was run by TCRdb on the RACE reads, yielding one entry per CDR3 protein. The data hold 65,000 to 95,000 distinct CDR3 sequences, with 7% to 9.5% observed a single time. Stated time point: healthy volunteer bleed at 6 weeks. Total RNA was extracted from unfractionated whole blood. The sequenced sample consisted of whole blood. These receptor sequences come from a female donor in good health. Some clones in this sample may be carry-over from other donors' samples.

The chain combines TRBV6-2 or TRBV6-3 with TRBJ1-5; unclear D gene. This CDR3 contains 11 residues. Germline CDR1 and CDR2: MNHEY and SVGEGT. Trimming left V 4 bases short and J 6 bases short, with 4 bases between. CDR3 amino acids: CASSFPQPQHF. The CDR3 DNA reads TGTGCCAGCAGTTTCCCTCAGCCCCAGCATTTT.

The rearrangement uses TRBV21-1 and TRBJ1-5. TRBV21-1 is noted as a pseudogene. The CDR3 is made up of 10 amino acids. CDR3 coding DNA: TGTGCCAGCAGCAAGCAGCCCCAGCATTTT. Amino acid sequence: CASSKQPQHF.

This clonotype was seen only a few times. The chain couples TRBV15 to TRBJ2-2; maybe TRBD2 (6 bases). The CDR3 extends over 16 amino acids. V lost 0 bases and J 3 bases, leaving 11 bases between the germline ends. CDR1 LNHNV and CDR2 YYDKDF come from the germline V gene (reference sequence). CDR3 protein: CATSRDFRDYTGELFF. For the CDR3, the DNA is TGTGCCACCAGCAGAGATTTCAGGGACTACACCGGGGAGCTGTTTTTT.

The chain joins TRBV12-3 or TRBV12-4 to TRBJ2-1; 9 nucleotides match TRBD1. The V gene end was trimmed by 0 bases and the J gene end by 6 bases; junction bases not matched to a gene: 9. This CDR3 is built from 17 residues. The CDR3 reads CASSLATGTGCINEQFF. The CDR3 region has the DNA TGTGCCAGCAGTTTAGCGACCGGGACAGGGTGTATCAATGAGCAGTTCTTC.

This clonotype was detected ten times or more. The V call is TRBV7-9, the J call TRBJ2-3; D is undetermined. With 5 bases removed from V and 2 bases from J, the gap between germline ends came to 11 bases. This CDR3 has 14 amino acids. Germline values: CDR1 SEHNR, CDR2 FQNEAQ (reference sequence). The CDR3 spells CASSPNPYTDTQYF. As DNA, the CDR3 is TGTGCCAGCAGCCCGAACCCATACACAGATACGCAGTATTTT. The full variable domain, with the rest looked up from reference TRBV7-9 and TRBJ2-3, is DTGVSQNPRHKITKRGQNVTFRCDPISEHNRLYWYRQTLGQGPEFLTYFQNEAQLEKSRLLSDRFSAERPKGSFSTLEIQRTEQGDSAMYLCASSPNPYTDTQYFGPGTRLTVL.

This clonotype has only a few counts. DNA for the CDR3: TGTGCCAGCAGTTACTCAACAGGGGTAGGTCAGCCCCAGCATTTT. This sequence encodes CASSYSTGVGQPQHF. The chain combines TRBV6-2 or TRBV6-3 with TRBJ1-5, with 7 bases matching TRBD1. CDR3 length: 15 residues. The V and J ends lost 0 bases and 6 bases, in that order; junction bases with no gene match: 5. From germline, CDR1 is MNHEY and CDR2 SVGEGT.

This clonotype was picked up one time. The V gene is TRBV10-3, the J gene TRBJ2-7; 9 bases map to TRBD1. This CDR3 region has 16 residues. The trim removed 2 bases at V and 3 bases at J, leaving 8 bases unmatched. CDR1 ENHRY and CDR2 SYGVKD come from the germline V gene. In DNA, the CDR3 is TGTGCCATCAGTGAGACCAAACAGGGGGCAAGCTACGAGCAGTACTTC. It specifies CAISETKQGASYEQYF.

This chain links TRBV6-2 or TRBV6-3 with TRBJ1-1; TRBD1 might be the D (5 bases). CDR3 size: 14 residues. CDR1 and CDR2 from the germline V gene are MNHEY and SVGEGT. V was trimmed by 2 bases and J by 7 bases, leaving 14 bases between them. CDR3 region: CASSYQGEWNEAFF. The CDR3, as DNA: TGTGCCAGCAGTTACCAGGGAGAATGGAATGAAGCTTTCTTT.

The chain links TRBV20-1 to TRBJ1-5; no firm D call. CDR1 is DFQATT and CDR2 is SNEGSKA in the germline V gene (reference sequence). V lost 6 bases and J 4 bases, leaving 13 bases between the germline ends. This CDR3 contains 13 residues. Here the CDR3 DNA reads TGCAGTGCCCACACCGGAACAAATCAGCCCCAGCATTTT. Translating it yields CSAHTGTNQPQHF.

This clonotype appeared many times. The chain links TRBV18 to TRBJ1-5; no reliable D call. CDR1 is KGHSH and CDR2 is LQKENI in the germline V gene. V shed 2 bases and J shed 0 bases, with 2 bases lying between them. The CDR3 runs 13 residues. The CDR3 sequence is CASSPNSNQPQHF. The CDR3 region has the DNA TGTGCCAGCTCACCAAATAGCAATCAGCCCCAGCATTTT.

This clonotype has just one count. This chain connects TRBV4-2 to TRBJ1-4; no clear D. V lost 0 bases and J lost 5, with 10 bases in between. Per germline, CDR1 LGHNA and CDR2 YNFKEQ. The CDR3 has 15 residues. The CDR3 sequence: CASSQDGWSNEKLFF. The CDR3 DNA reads TGTGCCAGCAGCCAAGATGGGTGGTCAAATGAAAAACTGTTTTTT.

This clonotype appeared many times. CDR3 sequence (DNA): TGCAGTGCTGATTCCAGGGGGCCCGACACTGAAGCTTTCTTT. Translation: CSADSRGPDTEAFF. The chain recombines TRBV20-1 with TRBJ1-1; 8 positions agree with TRBD1. Germline assignment: CDR1 DFQATT and CDR2 SNEGSKA (reference sequence). The junction had 8 bases not matched to a gene; V was cut back by 5 bases and J by 3 bases. This CDR3 contains 14 residues.

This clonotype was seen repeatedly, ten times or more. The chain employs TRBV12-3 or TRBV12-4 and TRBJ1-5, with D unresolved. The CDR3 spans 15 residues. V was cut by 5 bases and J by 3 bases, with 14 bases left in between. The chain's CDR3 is CASSPGWAYNQPQHF. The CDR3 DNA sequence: TGTGCCAGCAGTCCTGGCTGGGCCTACAATCAGCCCCAGCATTTT.